This T cell receptor beta chain was sequenced during a study of cytotoxic CD8 clonotypes in ibrutinib-treated CLL. Across the whole study: Mean values per sample were a few hundred thousand productive templates and over 90,000 productive rearrangements.

The germline V gene encodes CDR1 SNHLY and CDR2 FYNNEI. Trimming pared 3 bases from V and 4 bases from J, leaving 13 bases between. The CDR3 runs 15 residues. Study outcomes and limitations: Rare overall, public clonotypes shrank or held steady under therapy. Lymph node repertoires were not studied, and sampling times were unmatched.

Profiling relied on immunoSEQ multiplex PCR, and the TCRdb table lists in-frame clones only, not all of them. Among about 270,000 clones listed, about 72% were seen once. Details on this clone: Its target is not known.

The specimen comprised PBMCs, sampled at disease progression, from a patient treated with ibrutinib. The V and J genes are TRBV2 and TRBJ2-1; D call uncertain. This sequence originates from a human donor with chronic lymphocytic leukemia. CDR3 residues: CASSDIDLPYNEQFF. The CDR3 DNA reads as TGTGCCAGCAGTGATATTGACTTGCCATACAATGAGCAGTTCTTC.